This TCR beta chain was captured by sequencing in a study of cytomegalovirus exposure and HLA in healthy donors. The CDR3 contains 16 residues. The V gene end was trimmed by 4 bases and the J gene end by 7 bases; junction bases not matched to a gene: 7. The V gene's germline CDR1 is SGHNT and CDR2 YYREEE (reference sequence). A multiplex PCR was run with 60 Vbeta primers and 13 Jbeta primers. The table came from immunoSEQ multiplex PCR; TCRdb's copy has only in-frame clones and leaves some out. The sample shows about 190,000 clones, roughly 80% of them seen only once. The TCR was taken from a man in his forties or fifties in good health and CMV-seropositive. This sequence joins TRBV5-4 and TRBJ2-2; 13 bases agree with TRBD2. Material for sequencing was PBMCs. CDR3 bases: TGTGCCAGCAGCCCCACTAGCGGGAGGGCCCACGGGGAGCTGTTTTTT. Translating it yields CASSPTSGRAHGELFF.